This is a list of T cell receptor beta chains from one sample in a study of shared clonotypes between healthy human individuals. The assay was immunoSEQ multiplex PCR, and TCRdb's table has in-frame clones only and misses some. The sample has roughly 400,000 clones, 90% to 97% seen once. The sample was memory CD8+ T cells sorted from blood. All receptors come from a man aged 25-40 years in good health. CDR3s include the opening cysteine and the closing phenylalanine or tryptophan. The D gene is left open where the match is weak. Expanded clones are given a class, and other clones once, few, many or no size at all.

d_call,j_call,clone_size,v_call,cdr3_aa,cdr3_nt
TRBD2,TRBJ2-7,.,TRBV5-4,CASSRREGTSGVTKQYF,TGTGCCAGCAGCAGGAGGGAGGGGACTAGCGGAGTTACGAAGCAGTACTTC
.,TRBJ1-1,.,TRBV7-2,CASSLRLGDTEAFF,TGTGCCAGCAGCTTACGGTTAGGGGACACTGAAGCTTTCTTT
.,TRBJ1-2,.,TRBV11-2,CASSLSGAYGYTF,TGTGCCAGCAGCTTATCCGGGGCTTATGGCTACACCTTC
.,TRBJ1-2,.,TRBV6-6,CASSFRQANYGYTF,TGTGCCAGCAGTTTCCGACAGGCGAACTATGGCTACACCTTC
TRBD2,TRBJ2-3,.,TRBV4-2,CASSEIAGLGTDTQYF,TGTGCCAGCAGCGAGATAGCGGGATTGGGCACAGATACGCAGTATTTT
.,TRBJ2-7,.,TRBV6-1,CASGRLSEQYF,TGTGCCAGCGGTAGACTCAGCGAGCAGTACTTC
TRBD2,TRBJ2-1,.,TRBV2,CASNSGRGEQFF,TGTGCCAGCAATAGCGGGAGAGGTGAGCAGTTCTTC
TRBD2,TRBJ2-1,.,TRBV30,CAWTRLAGVNDEQFF,TGTGCCTGGACCCGGCTAGCGGGAGTTAACGATGAGCAGTTCTTC
.,TRBJ1-5,.,TRBV6-1,CASQQARDQPQHF,TGTGCCAGTCAGCAGGCAAGGGATCAGCCCCAGCATTTT
.,TRBJ2-7,.,TRBV11-2,CASSLAGDYEQYF,TGTGCCAGCAGCTTAGCGGGGGACTACGAGCAGTACTTC
.,TRBJ1-5,.,TRBV6-4,CAGINRDDQPQHF,TGTGCCGGGATTAACAGGGACGATCAGCCCCAGCATTTT
.,TRBJ2-7,once,TRBV10-1,CASSRGGFHEQYF,TGCGCCAGCAGTAGGGGTGGATTTCACGAGCAGTACTTC
TRBD2,TRBJ2-1,.,TRBV5-1,CASSSGLVNPIYNEQFF,TGCGCCAGCAGCTCCGGACTAGTCAATCCCATTTACAATGAGCAGTTCTTC
.,TRBJ2-5,.,TRBV13,CASSLRTTGVETQYF,TGTGCCAGCAGCCTACGGACTACGGGGGTGGAGACCCAGTACTTC
.,TRBJ2-3,.,TRBV7-2,CASSLALLTDTQYF,TGTGCCAGCAGCTTAGCCCTACTCACAGATACGCAGTATTTT
.,TRBJ2-7,.,TRBV9,CASSVGPVASEQYF,TGTGCCAGCAGCGTAGGGCCAGTAGCGAGCGAGCAGTACTTC
TRBD1,TRBJ1-1,.,TRBV11-2,CASSLRLRGLDTEAFF,TGTGCCAGCAGCTTGAGACTCAGGGGGCTGGACACTGAAGCTTTCTTT
.,TRBJ1-6,.,TRBV27,CASSSYSRSPLHF,TGTGCCAGCAGTTCATACTCTCGTTCACCCCTCCACTTT
TRBD1,TRBJ1-2,.,TRBV9,CASSMLQGAIGGYTF,TGTGCCAGCAGCATGCTACAGGGGGCGATCGGTGGCTACACCTTC
.,TRBJ2-2,.,TRBV4-2,CASSQEGQRIITGELFF,TGTGCCAGCAGCCAAGAGGGGCAGCGGATAATAACCGGGGAGCTGTTTTTT
TRBD1,TRBJ2-3,.,TRBV6-1,CASKDRARTDTQYF,TGTGCCAGCAAAGACAGGGCGAGGACAGATACGCAGTATTTT
TRBD1,TRBJ1-3,.,TRBV5-4,CASSRTGGNTIYF,TGTGCCAGCAGCCGGACAGGTGGAAACACCATATATTTT
.,TRBJ1-2,.,TRBV19,CASSKNRASNYGYTF,TGTGCCAGTAGTAAAAACAGGGCCTCTAACTATGGCTACACCTTC
.,TRBJ2-1,.,TRBV19,CASSSPGRAGHNEQFF,TGTGCCAGTAGTTCCCCAGGCAGGGCGGGGCACAATGAGCAGTTCTTC
.,TRBJ2-4,.,TRBV27,CASSLNGGQDIQYF,TGTGCCAGCAGTTTAAATGGGGGCCAGGACATTCAGTACTTC
TRBD2,TRBJ2-2,.,TRBV12-5,CASGLAWTSGRTDTGELFF,TGTGCTAGTGGTTTGGCTTGGACTAGCGGGAGAACGGACACCGGGGAGCTGTTTTTT
TRBD1,TRBJ2-7,.,TRBV5-1,CASSLVPGQGVEQYF,TGCGCCAGCAGCTTGGTCCCGGGACAGGGAGTCGAGCAGTACTTC
.,TRBJ1-4,.,TRBV10-3,CAISATGPHEKLFF,TGTGCCATCAGTGCGACAGGCCCCCATGAAAAACTGTTTTTT
TRBD2,TRBJ2-3,.,TRBV6-1,CASSEAGPSGTRDTQYF,TGTGCCAGCAGTGAAGCGGGGCCTAGCGGGACTAGAGATACGCAGTATTTT
.,TRBJ2-7,.,TRBV21-1,CASSKGYRYEQYF,TGTGCCAGCAGCAAAGGATATAGGTACGAGCAGTACTTC
TRBD1,TRBJ1-1,.,TRBV2,CASSDHPRGRGFPAFF,TGTGCCAGCAGCGACCACCCCAGGGGGCGCGGATTTCCAGCTTTCTTT
TRBD1,TRBJ2-7,.,TRBV2,CASSPRGPYEQYF,TGTGCCAGCAGTCCCAGGGGGCCTTACGAGCAGTACTTC
TRBD2,TRBJ2-7,.,TRBV19,CASKDPAGGYEQYF,TGTGCCAGTAAGGATCCAGCGGGAGGGTACGAGCAGTACTTC
.,TRBJ1-5,.,TRBV18,CASQDALNQPQHF,TGTGCCAGCCAAGACGCACTCAATCAGCCCCAGCATTTT
.,TRBJ2-6,once,TRBV5-1,CASSHGGSGANVLTF,TGCGCCAGCAGCCATGGGGGGTCTGGGGCCAACGTCCTGACTTTC
.,TRBJ2-4,few,TRBV2,CAPTEGQNIQYF,TGTGCCCCCACAGAGGGCCAAAACATTCAGTACTTC
.,TRBJ2-2,.,TRBV28,CASSLRLASSTGELFF,TGTGCCAGCAGTTTAAGGCTAGCGTCGAGCACCGGGGAGCTGTTTTTT
TRBD2,TRBJ2-1,.,TRBV11-2,CASSLLAGSSDEQFF,TGTGCCAGCAGCTTACTAGCGGGAAGTAGCGATGAGCAGTTCTTC
TRBD2,TRBJ2-3,.,TRBV7-3,CASSLIGGGRAPHTQYF,TGTGCCAGCAGCTTAATCGGGGGCGGGAGGGCTCCCCATACGCAGTATTTT
TRBD2,TRBJ2-7,.,TRBV5-1,CASSLTSGRYEQYF,TGCGCCAGCAGCTTGACTAGCGGGAGGTACGAGCAGTACTTC
TRBD2,TRBJ2-5,.,TRBV2,CASKEREGQETQYF,TGTGCCAGCAAGGAGCGGGAGGGCCAAGAGACCCAGTACTTC